This TCR gamma chain was found in a study of Vδ1+ human thymocytes. Germline lookup yields CDR1 VTNTFY and CDR2 YDVSTARD (reference sequence). V was clipped by 3 bases and J by 10 bases; unmatched bases: 12. This CDR3 comprises 13 residues. Study results and limitations: In the thymus, TRG and TRD repertoires looked highly polyclonal with Gaussian CDR3 lengths.

Sequences come from RNA converted to cDNA by reverse transcription. Multiplex PCR used pooled V-gene forward primers and a constant-region reverse primer to amplify CDR3s. TCRdb reapplied CATT to the multiplex PCR reads. There are some 37,000 gamma-chain clones in the sample; 20% occur only once, and roughly 2% lies in the top ten. Concerning this clone itself: Its target is not known.

This rearrangement joins TRGV3 to TRGJ1 or TRGJ2. This sequence originates from a girl under three years old who had congenital heart surgery. Sequencing used Vdelta1+ gamma-delta thymocytes from the thymus. Subset meaning: FACS-sorted CD3+ TCRalphabeta- TCRVdelta1+ TCRVdelta2- thymocytes. The DNA of the CDR3 is TGTGCCACCTGGGACGGGCCATTCGAAAAGAAACTCTTT. It encodes CATWDGPFEKKLF.